This T cell receptor (beta chain) comes out of a study of blood T cell repertoires in COVID-19. As for the study in general: Sources were T cells, B-cell-depleted T cells, or PBMCs; the material itself was cDNA or gDNA.

There are 14 residues in the CDR3. Per germline, CDR1 SGHNT and CDR2 YYREEE (reference sequence). With 3 bases removed from V and 7 bases from J, the gap between germline ends came to 14 bases. In the authors' methods: Reference gene primer amplification in the assay estimated nucleated cell counts. Clones were sequenced by immunoSEQ multiplex PCR, and TCRdb holds only the in-frame ones, with some missing. The D gene and trimming were derived from the DNA, and the V and J assignments and clone size from that table. In the table there are 150,000 to 200,000 clones, around 85% of which are singletons. The receptor's source is a human donor with acute or convalescent COVID-19. The donor label of this sample is uncertain. Sequencing was done on a sample of peripheral blood. This sequence joins TRBV5-4 and TRBJ2-1, with a possible D match to TRBD2 (7 bases). The CDR3 spells CASSSKGGGNEQFF. The CDR3 nucleotides are TGTGCCAGCAGCTCAAAAGGGGGGGGGAATGAGCAGTTCTTC.